The following is a TCR beta chain sequence with its context. The sample belongs to a study of control samples from healthy donors and cancer patients. Trimming took 4 bases from V and 1 from J, leaving 11 bases between them. The CDR3 is 13 residues long. Germline V lookup: CDR1 GTSNPN, CDR2 SVGIG (reference sequence). Measured with immunoSEQ multiplex PCR; TCRdb has only the in-frame clones, and not every one. Among 30,000 to 40,000 clones listed, approximately 93% were seen once. This clonotype was sampled from a middle-aged man with colorectal cancer. The specimen was PBMCs. This chain links TRBV30 with TRBJ2-7; D call uncertain. DNA of the CDR3: TGTGCCTGGAACTATGGCCAGTCCTACGAGCAGTACTTC. Protein product: CAWNYGQSYEQYF.